This T cell receptor beta chain was observed in a study of cytomegalovirus exposure and HLA in healthy donors. A remark on this clone: Its antigen is not known.

Sequenced by immunoSEQ multiplex PCR; TCRdb stores in-frame clones only, minus some. This sample has roughly 250,000 clones, with approximately 87% found just once. Study observations and caveats: There were 164 TCR beta chains listed as cytomegalovirus-associated.

Germline V gene sequence: CDR1 LNHDA, CDR2 SQIVND (reference sequence). V dropped 1 base and J dropped 4 bases, with 11 bases sitting between them. The CDR3 covers 15 residues. The sample comprised PBMCs. The chain uses TRBV19 and TRBJ1-5; D is uncertain. This TCR was sampled from a man between 18 and 29 years old in good health and CMV-seronegative. The CDR3 DNA reads TGTGCCAGTAGTATAGCCCCCGGGTTGAATCAGCCCCAGCATTTT. Encoded protein: CASSIAPGLNQPQHF. The entire variable domain, with the rest obtained from reference TRBV19 and TRBJ1-5, is as follows: DGGITQSPKYLFRKEGQNVTLSCEQNLNHDAMYWYRQDPGQGLRLIYYSQIVNDFQKGDIAEGYSVSREKKESFPLTVTSAQKNPTAFYLCASSIAPGLNQPQHFGDGTRLSIL.